The rows below give T cell receptor beta chains drawn from one sample of a study of cytomegalovirus exposure and HLA in healthy donors. Assay used: immunoSEQ multiplex PCR; TCRdb lists only in-frame clones, some missing. The table includes around 170,000 clones, just over 75% detected once. Sequencing was carried out using PBMCs. These receptors originate from a man younger than 35 in good health and CMV-seronegative. CDR3s include the opening cysteine and the closing phenylalanine or tryptophan. A D gene is named only where the DNA matches it firmly. For some rows the clone size is stated as once, few or many, or as a class when expanded; others skip it.

d_call j_call v_call clone_size cdr3_aa cdr3_nt
. TRBJ2-3 TRBV6-5 . CASRLKGLRPDTQYF TGTGCCAGCAGATTAAAGGGACTGCGGCCAGATACGCAGTATTTT
. TRBJ1-6 TRBV19 . CASSILGDYNSPLHF TGTGCCAGTAGTATATTAGGGGACTATAATTCACCCCTCCACTTT
. TRBJ2-2 TRBV21-1 . CASSVQGINTGELFF TGTGCCAGCAGCGTCCAGGGAATTAACACCGGGGAGCTGTTTTTT
TRBD2 TRBJ2-1 TRBV2 . CASSLAGDFYNEQFF TGTGCCAGCAGCTTAGCGGGAGACTTCTACAATGAGCAGTTCTTC
. TRBJ1-2 TRBV11-1 once CASSFSTGTNYGYTF TGTGCCAGCAGCTTTTCTACAGGTACCAACTATGGCTACACCTTC
. TRBJ2-1 TRBV11-3 . CASSFNREGNEQFF TGTGCCAGCAGCTTTAACAGGGAGGGAAATGAGCAGTTCTTC
. TRBJ1-2 TRBV29-1 . CSVDSRNYGYTF TGCAGCGTTGATTCCAGGAACTATGGCTACACCTTC
TRBD1 TRBJ2-7 TRBV30 . CAWSVPPGQGYLWYEQYF TGTGCCTGGAGTGTACCCCCCGGACAGGGCTATTTGTGGTACGAGCAGTACTTC
TRBD2 TRBJ2-4 TRBV9 . CASSASGTSRDIQYF TGTGCCAGCAGCGCATCCGGGACTAGTAGAGACATTCAGTACTTC
TRBD1 TRBJ1-2 TRBV5-4 . CASSLQGARGGYTF TGTGCCAGCAGCTTGCAGGGGGCTAGGGGTGGCTACACCTTC
. TRBJ2-2 TRBV5-5 few CASSLRDTDTGELFF TGTGCCAGCAGCTTACGGGACACCGACACCGGGGAGCTGTTTTTT
TRBD1 TRBJ1-2 TRBV10-1 few CATAPRTGPPDGYTF TGCGCCACCGCGCCCCGGACAGGCCCCCCGGATGGCTACACCTTC
. TRBJ1-5 TRBV19 once CASFPGASYSNQPQHF TGTGCCAGTTTTCCGGGAGCATCCTATAGCAATCAGCCCCAGCATTTT
. TRBJ2-7 TRBV9 . CASSLAPGGVYEQYF TGTGCCAGCAGCCTAGCTCCCGGGGGTGTCTACGAGCAGTACTTC
TRBD2 TRBJ2-1 TRBV30 . CAWRISGRANGPYNEQFF TGTGCCTGGAGGATTAGCGGGAGGGCCAATGGCCCCTACAATGAGCAGTTCTTC
. TRBJ2-6 TRBV10-3 . CAINPGKGANVLTF TGTGCCATCAACCCGGGGAAAGGGGCCAACGTCCTGACTTTC